This T cell receptor (beta chain) was sequenced in a study of blood T cell repertoires in COVID-19. Study context: Samples taken during acute and convalescent COVID-19 were collected in the United States, Italy and Spain. PBMCs, B-cell-depleted T cells, or T cells were the source of the cDNA or gDNA that made up the material.

Enrolled during active infection, Seattle patients were then followed longitudinally. As originally analysed: Reference gene primer amplification gave estimated nucleated cell counts. Repertoires were generated with immunoSEQ multiplex PCR, while TCRdb's copy carries only in-frame clones and drops some. The V and J calls and the clone size are those of that table, but D and trimming were determined from the DNA. The data contain about 530,000 clones, roughly 91% of them singletons. The CDR3 has 16 amino acids. V trimming: 5 bases; J trimming: 2 bases; junction bases outside the gene matches: 8. Germline CDR1 and CDR2: SGHVS and FQNEAQ.

The sequenced sample consisted of peripheral blood. This sequence originates from a woman aged 50 to 60 with COVID-19, enrolled during active disease. The rearrangement joins TRBV7-8 to TRBJ2-2; 7 bases align to TRBD1. The CDR3 sequence: CASSLAGTVNTGELFF. In nucleotides, the CDR3 is TGTGCCAGCAGCCTTGCCGGGACAGTAAACACCGGGGAGCTGTTTTTT.